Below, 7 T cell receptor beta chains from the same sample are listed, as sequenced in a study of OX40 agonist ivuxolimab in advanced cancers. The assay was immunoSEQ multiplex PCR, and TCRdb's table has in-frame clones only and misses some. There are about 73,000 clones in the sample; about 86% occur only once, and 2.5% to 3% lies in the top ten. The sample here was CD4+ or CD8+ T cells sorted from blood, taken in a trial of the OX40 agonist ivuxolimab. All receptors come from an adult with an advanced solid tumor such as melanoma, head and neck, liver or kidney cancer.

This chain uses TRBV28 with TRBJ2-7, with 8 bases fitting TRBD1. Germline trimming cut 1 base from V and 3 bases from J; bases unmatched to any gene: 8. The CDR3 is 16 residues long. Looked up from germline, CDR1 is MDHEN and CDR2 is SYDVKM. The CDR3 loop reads CASSLSGTGGSYEQYF. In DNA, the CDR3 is TGTGCCAGCAGTTTATCCGGGACAGGAGGAAGCTACGAGCAGTACTTC.

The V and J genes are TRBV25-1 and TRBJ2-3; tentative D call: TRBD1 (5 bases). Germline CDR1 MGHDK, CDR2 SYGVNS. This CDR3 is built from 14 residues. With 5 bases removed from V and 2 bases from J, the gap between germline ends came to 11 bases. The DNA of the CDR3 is TGTGCCAGCAGTAACAGGTTGGCCACAGATACGCAGTATTTT. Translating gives CASSNRLATDTQYF. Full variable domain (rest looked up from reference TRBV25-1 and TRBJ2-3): EADIYQTPRYLVIGTGKKITLECSQTMGHDKMYWYQQDPGMELHLIHYSYGVNSTEKGDLSSESTVSRIRTEHFPLTLESARPSHTSQYLCASSNRLATDTQYFGPGTRLTVL.

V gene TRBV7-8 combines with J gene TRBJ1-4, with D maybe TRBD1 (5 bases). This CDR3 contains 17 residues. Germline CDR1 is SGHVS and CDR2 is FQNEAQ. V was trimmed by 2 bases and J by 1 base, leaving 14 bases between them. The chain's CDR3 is CASSLRLWGGTNEKLFF. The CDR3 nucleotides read TGTGCCAGCAGCTTACGCCTCTGGGGGGGAACTAATGAAAAACTGTTTTTT. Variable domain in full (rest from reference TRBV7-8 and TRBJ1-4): GAGVSQSPRYKVAKRGQDVALRCDPISGHVSLFWYQQALGQGPEFLTYFQNEAQLDKSGLPSDRFFAERPEGSVSTLKIQRTQQEDSAVYLCASSLRLWGGTNEKLFFGSGTQLSVL.

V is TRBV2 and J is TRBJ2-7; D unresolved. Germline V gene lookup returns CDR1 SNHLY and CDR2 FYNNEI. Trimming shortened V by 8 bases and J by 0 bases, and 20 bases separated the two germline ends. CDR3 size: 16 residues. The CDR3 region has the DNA TGTGCCAGCCGATTAGGTTTCCTAGTAGGCTCCTACGAGCAGTACTTC. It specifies CASRLGFLVGSYEQYF.

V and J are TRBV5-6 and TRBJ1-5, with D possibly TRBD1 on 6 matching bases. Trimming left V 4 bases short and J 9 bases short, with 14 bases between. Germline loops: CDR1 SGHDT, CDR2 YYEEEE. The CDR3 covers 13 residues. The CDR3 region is CASSRTARGPQHF. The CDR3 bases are TGTGCCAGCAGCCGGACAGCTCGGGGGCCCCAGCATTTT.

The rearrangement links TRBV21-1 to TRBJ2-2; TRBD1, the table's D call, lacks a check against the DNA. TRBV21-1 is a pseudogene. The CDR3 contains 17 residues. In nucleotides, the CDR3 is TGTGCCAGCAGGACCCGGGCGACAGGGTCGAACACCGGGGAGCTGTTTTTT. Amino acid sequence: CASRTRATGSNTGELFF.

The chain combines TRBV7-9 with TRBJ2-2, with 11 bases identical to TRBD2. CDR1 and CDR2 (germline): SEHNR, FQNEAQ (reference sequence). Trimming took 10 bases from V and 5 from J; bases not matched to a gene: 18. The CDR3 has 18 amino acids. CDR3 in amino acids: CATQSPGLAAQGTGELFF. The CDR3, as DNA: TGTGCCACTCAGAGTCCGGGACTAGCGGCCCAAGGGACCGGGGAGCTGTTTTTT.